The 8 T cell receptor beta chains presented below share a single source sample, sequenced in a study of cytomegalovirus exposure and HLA in healthy donors. The PCR was carried out with 60 Vbeta primers and 13 Jbeta primers. Clones were read by immunoSEQ multiplex PCR, and TCRdb kept only the in-frame ones, dropping some. The sample contains about 190,000 clones, roughly 80% of which appear only once. The source material was PBMCs. These receptors were obtained from a man aged 35 to 55 in good health and CMV-seropositive.

The chain has TRBV6-5 and TRBJ1-6; the match to TRBD1 covers 7 bases. The germline V gene encodes CDR1 MNHEY and CDR2 SVGAGI. There are 16 residues in the CDR3. The J segment lost 7 bases and the V segment lost 4 bases, leaving 10 bases of the junction unmatched. In DNA form, the CDR3 reads TGTGCCAGCAGTTTATCCCCGACAGGGTTGAATTCACCCCTCCACTTT. Encoded protein: CASSLSPTGLNSPLHF.

The rearrangement uses TRBV6-5 and TRBJ1-4; 7 nucleotides line up with TRBD1. CDR3 size: 13 residues. Germline lookup yields CDR1 MNHEY and CDR2 SVGAGI. The ends lost 11 bases at V and 4 bases at J; junction bases unmatched: 7. The DNA of the CDR3 is TGTGCCTCGGGGACAGCGCTTAATGAAAAACTGTTTTTT. This translates into CASGTALNEKLFF.

The chain combines TRBV18 with TRBJ2-1; 9 bases fit TRBD2. The junction had 5 bases not matched to a gene; V was cut back by 3 bases and J by 5 bases. The CDR3 totals 15 residues. Germline CDR1 KGHSH, CDR2 LQKENI. The CDR3 nucleotides are TGTGCCAGCTCACCGGCTAGCGGGATCCACAATGAGCAGTTCTTC. It encodes CASSPASGIHNEQFF.

This clone was seen just once. CDR3 protein: CATEGGAKNIQYF. CDR3 in DNA: TGTGCCACGGAGGGTGGAGCCAAAAACATTCAGTACTTC. The chain recombines TRBV15 with TRBJ2-4, with D tentatively TRBD2 (6 bases). With 9 bases removed from V and 0 bases from J, the gap between germline ends came to 9 bases. The CDR3 has 13 residues. Germline V lookup: CDR1 LNHNV, CDR2 YYDKDF (reference sequence).

The J gene is TRBJ1-2, the V gene TRBV5-4; TRBD1 agrees at 8 bases. CDR1 is SGHNT, CDR2 YYREEE, per germline (reference sequence). V lost 5 bases, J lost 2 bases, and 5 bases stayed unmatched. This CDR3 region has 14 residues. CDR3 region: CASRTTGANYGYTF. Written as DNA, the CDR3 is TGTGCCAGCAGAACGACAGGGGCGAACTATGGCTACACCTTC.

The chain couples TRBV13 to TRBJ2-6; D is possibly TRBD1 (6 bases). The CDR3 covers 14 residues. Trimming left V 3 bases short and J 4 bases short, with 7 bases between. CDR1 is PRHDT and CDR2 is FYEKMQ in the germline V gene (reference sequence). The CDR3 nucleotides are TGTGCCAGCAGCTTCCAGGGGGGGGCCAACGTCCTGACTTTC. Residues: CASSFQGGANVLTF. Complete variable domain (other parts from reference TRBV13 and TRBJ2-6): AAGVIQSPRHLIKEKRETATLKCYPIPRHDTVYWYQQGPGQDPQFLISFYEKMQSDKGSIPDRFSAQQFSDYHSELNMSSLELGDSALYFCASSFQGGANVLTFGAGSRLTVL.

The chain links TRBV23-1 to TRBJ2-7; D might be TRBD1 (5 bases). TRBV23-1 is an ORF, and what it does is uncertain. V was shortened by 8 bases and J by 7 bases, with 9 bases between the two germline ends. This CDR3 is 10 amino acids long. CDR3 in DNA: TGCGCCAGCTCCCGGACAGAGCAGTACTTC. It yields the protein CASSRTEQYF.

V is TRBV9 and J is TRBJ2-1, with D perhaps TRBD1 (6 bases). Germline CDR1 reads SGDLS; CDR2 reads YYNGEE. The CDR3 spans 15 residues. Trimming took 4 bases from V and 0 from J, leaving 11 bases between them. As DNA, the CDR3 is TGTGCCAGCAGCCAGGGACAAAGCTCCTACAATGAGCAGTTCTTC. Residues: CASSQGQSSYNEQFF. The variable domain in full, with the rest retrieved from reference TRBV9 and TRBJ2-1, is DSGVTQTPKHLITATGQRVTLRCSPRSGDLSVYWYQQSLDQGLQFLIQYYNGEERAKGNILERFSAQQFPDLHSELNLSSLELGDSALYFCASSQGQSSYNEQFFGPGTRLTVL.